The clone carrying this T cell receptor (beta chain) was recorded at least ten times. Its antigen is unidentified. This sample was included in a study of early T cells in non-severe SARS-CoV-2 infection. About the study: Sequencing targeted bulk RNA from unsorted whole blood, leaving chains unpaired. Whole-study results and caveats: Comparison of clonotypes with VDJdb favored anti-spike CD8 responses while missing private and CD4 specificities.

As part of library construction, unique molecular identifiers were attached to individual cDNA molecules. Via MiXCR, TCRdb re-called the 5' RACE reads, giving one row per CDR3 protein. The profile covers about 57,000 distinct CDR3 sequences, with 10% appearing a single time and under 9% taken by the ten largest. Sequences were obtained from whole blood. This TCR derives from an adult who was a healthcare worker with PCR-confirmed SARS-CoV-2 infection or an uninfected control (not recorded which).

Here the CDR3 reads CASSRSYEQYF. The CDR3 region has the DNA TGTGCCAGCAGCCGATCCTACGAGCAGTACTTC. The rearrangement uses TRBV3-1 and TRBJ2-7; no clear D gene. From germline, CDR1 is LGHDT and CDR2 YNNKEL (reference sequence). Trimming removed 4 bases from V and 1 base from J, with 2 bases in between. The CDR3 has 11 residues.